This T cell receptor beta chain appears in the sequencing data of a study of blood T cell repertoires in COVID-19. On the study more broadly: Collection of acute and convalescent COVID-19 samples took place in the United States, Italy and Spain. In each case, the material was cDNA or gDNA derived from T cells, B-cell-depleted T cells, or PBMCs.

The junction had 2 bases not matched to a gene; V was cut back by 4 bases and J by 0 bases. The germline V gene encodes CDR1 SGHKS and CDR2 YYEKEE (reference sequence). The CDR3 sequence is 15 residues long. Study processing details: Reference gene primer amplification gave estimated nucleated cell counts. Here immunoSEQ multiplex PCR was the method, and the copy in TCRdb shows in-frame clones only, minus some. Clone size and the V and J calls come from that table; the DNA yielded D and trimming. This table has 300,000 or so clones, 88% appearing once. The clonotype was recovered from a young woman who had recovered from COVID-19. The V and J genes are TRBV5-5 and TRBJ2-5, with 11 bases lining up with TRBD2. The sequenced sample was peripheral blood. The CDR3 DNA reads TGTGCCAGCAGCAAGACTAGCGGGGACCAAGAGACCCAGTACTTC. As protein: CASSKTSGDQETQYF.